The 4 T cell receptor beta chains below all came from one sample that was sequenced in a study of monozygotic twins with cystic fibrosis. Generated by immunoSEQ multiplex PCR, the TCRdb table keeps only in-frame clones and is missing some. The sample carries about 36,000 clones, 80% to 95% recorded once. Sequencing was performed on blood. These receptors all come from a boy between 2 and 10 years old with cystic fibrosis.

This chain uses TRBV13 with TRBJ2-1; TRBD2 aligns across 10 bases. Germline CDR1 and CDR2: PRHDT and FYEKMQ (reference sequence). This CDR3 is built from 15 residues. V was pared by 5 bases and J by 4 bases, with 5 bases of the junction left unmatched. CDR3 nucleotide sequence: TGTGCCAGCAGCCCTCGGACTAGCGGATACAATGAGCAGTTCTTC. Translation: CASSPRTSGYNEQFF.

This chain uses TRBV7-9 with TRBJ2-7, with 11 bases aligning to TRBD1. The germline V gene has CDR1 SEHNR and CDR2 FQNEAQ (reference sequence). The CDR3 sequence is 15 residues long. The J segment lost 6 bases and the V segment lost 5 bases, leaving 9 bases of the junction unmatched. CDR3 region: CASSRTGQGASEQYF. The CDR3 bases are TGTGCCAGCAGCCGAACCGGACAGGGGGCTAGCGAGCAGTACTTC.

The CDR3 loop is CASSFRTDISTDTQYF. The DNA for the CDR3 is TGTGCCAGCAGTTTTCGCACGGACATTAGCACAGATACGCAGTATTTT. This chain uses TRBV27 with TRBJ2-3; maybe TRBD1 (5 bases). CDR1 MNHEY and CDR2 SMNVEV come from the germline V gene (reference sequence). The CDR3 runs to 16 residues. V was cut by 3 bases and J by 0 bases, with 13 bases left in between.

The chain is built from TRBV19 and TRBJ2-1; 7 nucleotides align to TRBD2. The CDR3 is 14 amino acids. Looked up from germline, CDR1 is LNHDA and CDR2 is SQIVND (reference sequence). Unmatched junction bases numbered 4, after V lost 2 bases and J lost 6 bases. The CDR3 loop reads CASSIRTSVNEQFF. The CDR3 bases are TGTGCCAGTAGTATAAGGACTAGTGTCAATGAGCAGTTCTTC.